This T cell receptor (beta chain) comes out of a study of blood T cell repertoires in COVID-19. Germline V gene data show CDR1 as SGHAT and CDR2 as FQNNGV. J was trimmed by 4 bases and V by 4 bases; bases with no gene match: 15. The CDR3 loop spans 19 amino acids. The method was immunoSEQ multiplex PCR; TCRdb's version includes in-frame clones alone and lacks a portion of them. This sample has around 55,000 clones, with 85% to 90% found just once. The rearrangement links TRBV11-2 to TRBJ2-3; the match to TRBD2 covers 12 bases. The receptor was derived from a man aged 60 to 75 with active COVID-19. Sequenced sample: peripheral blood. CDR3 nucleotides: TGTGCCAGCAGCTATAGACTAGCGGGAGACGACGTGAGGGCAGATACGCAGTATTTT. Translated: CASSYRLAGDDVRADTQYF.